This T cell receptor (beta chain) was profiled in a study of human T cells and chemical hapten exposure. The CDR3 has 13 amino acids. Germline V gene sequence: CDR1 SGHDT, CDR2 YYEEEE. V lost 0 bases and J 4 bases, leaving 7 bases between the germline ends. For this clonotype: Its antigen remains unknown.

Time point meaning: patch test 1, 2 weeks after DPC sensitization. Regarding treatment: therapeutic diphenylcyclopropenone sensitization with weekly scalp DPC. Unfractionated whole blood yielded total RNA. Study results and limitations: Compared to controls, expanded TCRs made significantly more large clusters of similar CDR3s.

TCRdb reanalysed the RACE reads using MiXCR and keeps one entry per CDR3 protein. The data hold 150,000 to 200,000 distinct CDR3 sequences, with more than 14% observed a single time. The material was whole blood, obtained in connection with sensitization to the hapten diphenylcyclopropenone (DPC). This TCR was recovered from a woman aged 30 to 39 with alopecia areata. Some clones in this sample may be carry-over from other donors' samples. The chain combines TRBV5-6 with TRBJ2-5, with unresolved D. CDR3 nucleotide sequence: TGTGCCAGCAGCTTGGACACTCTAGAGACCCAGTACTTC. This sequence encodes CASSLDTLETQYF.